The TCR beta chain under discussion was sequenced for a study of cytomegalovirus exposure and HLA in healthy donors. Study-wide context: An earlier analysis identified 120 million or so unique TCR beta sequences in about 180 million T cells. Findings of the study overall: Rarity characterized most TCR sequences, yet some public TCRs appeared in many donors. Under in vitro conditions, three CMV-associated chains were confirmed as specific for CMV antigens. Later analysis associated a missense DCLRE1C variant with TCR beta V- and J-gene trimming.

On this clone: Its antigen is not known.

The length of the CDR3 is 14 residues. Germline lookup yields CDR1 SGHNT and CDR2 YENEEA. Unmatched junction bases numbered 5, after V lost 1 base and J lost 8 bases. Primers included in the PCR were 60 Vbeta and 13 Jbeta primers. Assay used: immunoSEQ multiplex PCR; TCRdb lists only in-frame clones, some missing. The data show 100,000 to 150,000 clones, over 60% seen once. The sample taken for sequencing was PBMCs. This sequence joins TRBV11-3 and TRBJ2-1; 7 bases map to TRBD1. The clonotype was recovered from a female donor in good health and CMV-seronegative. Here the CDR3 reads CASSLGRGPDEQFF. The CDR3 coding sequence is TGTGCCAGCAGCTTAGGAAGGGGGCCGGATGAGCAGTTCTTC.